This TCR beta chain appears in the sequencing data of a study of T cells in localized non-small cell lung cancer. TCRdb's table, derived via immunoSEQ multiplex PCR, lists solely in-frame clones and lacks some. The sample carries 75,000 to 80,000 clones, approximately 90% recorded once. The CDR3 covers 16 residues. CDR1 is SGHRS, CDR2 YFSETQ, per germline. With 4 bases removed from V and 7 bases from J, the gap between germline ends came to 20 bases. Notes on the study in general: Longer overall survival was associated with a higher density of T cells in the blood. Adjacent uninvolved lung had the highest clonality, suggesting focused antigen responses. Sequencing was restricted to one tumor region; therefore, heterogeneity remains possible.

A remark on this clone: Antigen unknown.

This chain uses TRBV5-1 with TRBJ2-2; perhaps TRBD2 as D (7 bases). This receptor was identified in a woman aged 35 to 75 with stage I squamous cell lung carcinoma. The sample in question was peripheral blood, obtained before any cancer treatment. DNA for the CDR3: TGCGCCAGCAGCCCGACAGGTGGGGGGGCCATCGGGGAGCTGTTTTTT. Translated: CASSPTGGGAIGELFF.